This T cell receptor beta chain comes out of a study of CD8 T cells in ankylosing spondylitis. Study-wide results and caveats: Reported data indicate significant enrichment of disease-linked clones within matched ankylosing spondylitis synovial fluid. One TCR beta motif, made up of roughly 8 highly homologous variants, appeared characteristic of ankylosing spondylitis blood. Clones linked to disease, bearing a CD8+ phenotype, were relatively rare in peripheral blood. Prior work had noted some motif variants in reactive arthritis blood and synovial fluid.

TCRdb re-called the 5' RACE reads through MiXCR, storing one row per CDR3 protein. The data hold about 250,000 distinct CDR3 sequences, with under 12% observed a single time. The J segment lost 10 bases and the V segment lost 5 bases, leaving 5 bases of the junction unmatched. This CDR3 spans 12 amino acids. Germline V gene data show CDR1 as LGHDT and CDR2 as YNNKEL (reference sequence). This clonotype was seen at least ten times. The antigen is undetermined. The sequenced sample was blood, either unsorted or a sorted T cell fraction (not recorded which). The TCR sequence derives from a male donor with ankylosing spondylitis or in good health (not recorded which). The chain recombines TRBV3-1 with TRBJ2-1; 7 bases map to TRBD1. CDR3 sequence reads: CASSTHRGEQFF. The CDR3 DNA reads TGTGCCAGCAGCACCCACAGGGGCGAGCAGTTCTTC.